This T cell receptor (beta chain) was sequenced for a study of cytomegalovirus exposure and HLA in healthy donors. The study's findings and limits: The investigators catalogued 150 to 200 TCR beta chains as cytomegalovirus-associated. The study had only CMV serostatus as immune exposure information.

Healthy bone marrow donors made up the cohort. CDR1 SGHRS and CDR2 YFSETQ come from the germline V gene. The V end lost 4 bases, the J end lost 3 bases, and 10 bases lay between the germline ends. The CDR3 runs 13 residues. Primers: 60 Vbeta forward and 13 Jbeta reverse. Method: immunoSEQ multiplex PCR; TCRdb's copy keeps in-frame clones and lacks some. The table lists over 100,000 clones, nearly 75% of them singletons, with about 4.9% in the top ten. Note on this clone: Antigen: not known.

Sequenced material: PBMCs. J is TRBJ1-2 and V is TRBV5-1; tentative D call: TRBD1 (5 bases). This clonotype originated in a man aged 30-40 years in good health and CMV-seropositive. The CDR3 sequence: CASSRGGDYGYTF. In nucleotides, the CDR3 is TGCGCCAGCAGCAGGGGAGGGGACTATGGCTACACCTTC. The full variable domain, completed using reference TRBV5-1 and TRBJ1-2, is KAGVTQTPRYLIKTRGQQVTLSCSPISGHRSVSWYQQTPGQGLQFLFEYFSETQRNKGNFPGRFSGRQFSNSRSEMNVSTLELGDSALYLCASSRGGDYGYTFGSGTRLTVV.